This entry is about one T cell receptor beta chain. This sample is drawn from a study of blood T cell repertoires in COVID-19. Whole-study context: Sites across the United States, Italy and Spain contributed samples from acute and convalescent COVID-19.

The CDR3 runs 16 residues. Trimming cost V 2 bases and J 0 bases, with 11 bases left between them. The germline V gene encodes CDR1 SGHDT and CDR2 YYEEEE. Authors' processing steps: The authors estimated nucleated cell counts from reference gene primer amplification. Profiled with immunoSEQ multiplex PCR; TCRdb holds only in-frame clones, not every one. That table is the source of V, J and clone size, and D and trimming were worked out from the DNA. Of some 200,000 clones listed, roughly 86% were seen once; the top ten hold about 9.3%. Participants were aged about 18 to 100 years, lived in around 22 US areas, and enrolled virtually.

Source material: PBMCs or T cells enriched from blood (not recorded which). V usage is TRBV5-6 and J usage is TRBJ1-4; no clear D gene. The TCR was taken from a man between 18 and 35 years old with acute COVID-19. The chain's CDR3 is CASSFLSSATNEKLFF. CDR3 nucleotides: TGTGCCAGCAGCTTTCTCTCCAGTGCAACTAATGAAAAACTGTTTTTT.